These 27 T cell receptor beta chains came from one sample sequenced in a study of blood T cell repertoires in COVID-19. The table came from immunoSEQ multiplex PCR; TCRdb's copy has only in-frame clones and leaves some out. The table has some 180,000 clones, more than 80% seen once. The sequenced sample consisted of peripheral blood. The receptors come from a woman aged 40-49 years with COVID-19, enrolled during active disease.

The rearrangement uses TRBV24-1 and TRBJ2-1; TRBD1 is a possible D gene (6 bases). The CDR3 extends over 17 amino acids. Trimming cost V 4 bases and J 6 bases, with 21 bases left between them. Germline lookup yields CDR1 KGHDR and CDR2 SFDVKD. In DNA, the CDR3 is TGTGCCACCAGTGAGGACAGTCCTTTCGTCCTTATCAATGAGCAGTTCTTC. Translated: CATSEDSPFVLINEQFF.

This chain joins TRBV9 and TRBJ2-3, with 7 bases aligning to TRBD2. Germline V gene lookup returns CDR1 SGDLS and CDR2 YYNGEE. The CDR3 has 14 amino acids. After removal of 0 bases from V and 4 bases from J, the junction contained 2 bases not matched to a gene. CDR3 in amino acids: CASSVVSGADTQYF. The CDR3 region has the DNA TGTGCCAGCAGCGTAGTAAGCGGGGCAGATACGCAGTATTTT. Using reference TRBV9 and TRBJ2-3 for the parts outside the CDR3, the full variable domain is DSGVTQTPKHLITATGQRVTLRCSPRSGDLSVYWYQQSLDQGLQFLIQYYNGEERAKGNILERFSAQQFPDLHSELNLSSLELGDSALYFCASSVVSGADTQYFGPGTRLTVL.

This chain links TRBV11-2 with TRBJ2-1, with no clear D. Trimming cost V 4 bases and J 9 bases, with 13 bases left between them. CDR1 and CDR2 from the germline V gene are SGHAT and FQNNGV. The CDR3 has 13 amino acids. CDR3 sequence reads: CASSSLIVVEQFF. CDR3 sequence (DNA): TGTGCCAGCAGCTCACTCATAGTGGTTGAGCAGTTCTTC. Full variable domain (remainder filled in from reference TRBV11-2 and TRBJ2-1): EAGVAQSPRYKIIEKRQSVAFWCNPISGHATLYWYQQILGQGPKLLIQFQNNGVVDDSQLPKDRFSAERLKGVDSTLKIQPAKLEDSAVYLCASSSLIVVEQFFGPGTRLTVL.

The chain uses TRBV10-3 and TRBJ2-1; D unresolved. The germline V gene has CDR1 ENHRY and CDR2 SYGVKD. V lost 6 bases, J lost 5 bases, and 8 bases lay in between. This CDR3 region has 12 residues. CDR3 in DNA: TGTGCCATCAGCCTTAGTGACAATGAGCAGTTCTTC. It specifies CAISLSDNEQFF.

This clone was seen more than once but under ten times. The rearrangement links TRBV5-1 to TRBJ2-3, with TRBD2 matching over 7 bases. Germline-derived CDR1 and CDR2 are SGHRS and YFSETQ. The CDR3 covers 16 residues. With 0 bases clipped from V and 2 bases from J, the junction kept 6 bases outside the gene matches. In DNA, the CDR3 is TGCGCCAGCAGCTTGGAGTTAGCGGGCCCCACAGATACGCAGTATTTT. Residues: CASSLELAGPTDTQYF.

This chain joins TRBV11-2 and TRBJ1-2; 8 bases map to TRBD1. CDR1 SGHAT and CDR2 FQNNGV come from the germline V gene. The CDR3 is 18 amino acids. J gave up 1 base and V 5 bases, and 15 bases lay outside the gene matches. The CDR3 is CASSQTGTGVYLNYGYTF. CDR3 bases: TGTGCCAGCAGCCAAACCGGGACAGGAGTCTACCTTAACTATGGCTACACCTTC.

This chain joins TRBV5-1 and TRBJ2-1; the match to TRBD2 covers 8 bases. CDR1 and CDR2 (germline): SGHRS, YFSETQ. Losses at the gene ends were 0 bases for V and 2 bases for J; bases not matched to a gene: 7. The CDR3 runs to 17 residues. CDR3: CASSLDPTAGAYNEQFF. The CDR3 DNA follows: TGCGCCAGCAGCTTGGACCCCACAGCGGGAGCCTACAATGAGCAGTTCTTC.

The chain combines TRBV5-1 with TRBJ1-1, with a weak D call TRBD1 (5 bases). The CDR3 covers 13 residues. Germline V lookup: CDR1 SGHRS, CDR2 YFSETQ. V was shortened by 2 bases and J by 7 bases, with 12 bases between the two germline ends. DNA of the CDR3: TGCGCCAGCAGCTTTTCCTCGGGGGGTGAAGCTTTCTTT. Translation gives CASSFSSGGEAFF.

J is TRBJ2-2 and V is TRBV28; a weak D match, TRBD2 (5 bases). Trimming pared 6 bases from V and 4 bases from J, leaving 12 bases between. The CDR3 loop spans 14 amino acids. Looked up from germline, CDR1 is MDHEN and CDR2 is SYDVKM. The DNA of the CDR3 is TGTGCCAGCAGCAGGTCGGGGTCCACCGGGGAGCTGTTTTTT. This gives the protein CASSRSGSTGELFF.

V and J are TRBV19 and TRBJ1-3, with TRBD1 matching 7 bases. The V segment lost 4 bases and the J segment 0 bases; nucleotides outside the gene matches: 12. Germline V lookup: CDR1 LNHDA, CDR2 SQIVND (reference sequence). The CDR3 has 18 residues. The CDR3 is CASSKLSGTVSSGNTIYF. In nucleotides, the CDR3 is TGTGCCAGTAGTAAATTATCCGGGACAGTGAGCTCTGGAAACACCATATATTTT.

The chain links TRBV14 to TRBJ1-1; no clear D. The CDR3 has 13 residues. The germline gives CDR1 SGHDN, CDR2 FVKESK. Trimming pared 1 base from V and 6 bases from J, leaving 9 bases between. CDR3 loop: CASSQALRAEAFF. As DNA, the CDR3 is TGTGCCAGCAGCCAAGCCCTCCGCGCTGAAGCTTTCTTT.

The gene calls are TRBV9 and TRBJ1-2; 9 bases are shared with TRBD1. CDR3 size: 15 residues. Trimming removed 4 bases from V and 4 bases from J; junction bases left unmatched: 8. CDR1 is SGDLS and CDR2 is YYNGEE in the germline V gene. The CDR3 region has the DNA TGTGCCAGCAGCCTCACCGGGACAGGGATCTATGGCTACACCTTC. The encoded protein is CASSLTGTGIYGYTF. Filled out from reference TRBV9 and TRBJ1-2, the complete variable domain reads DSGVTQTPKHLITATGQRVTLRCSPRSGDLSVYWYQQSLDQGLQFLIQYYNGEERAKGNILERFSAQQFPDLHSELNLSSLELGDSALYFCASSLTGTGIYGYTFGSGTRLTVV.

V usage is TRBV4-1 and J usage is TRBJ1-1; the D is unclear. The V gene lost 8 bases and the J gene lost 0 bases, with 13 bases spanning the gap. The CDR3 spans 14 residues. Germline-derived CDR1 and CDR2 are MGHRA and YSYEKL. CDR3 DNA: TGCGCCAGCGAACGAACACCCGTGAACACTGAAGCTTTCTTT. This translates into CASERTPVNTEAFF.

V is TRBV5-8 and J is TRBJ2-2; 12 nucleotides agree with TRBD1. The CDR3 sequence is 17 residues long. After removal of 5 bases from V and 0 bases from J, the junction contained 5 bases not matched to a gene. CDR1 and CDR2 (germline): SGHTS, YDEGEE. The CDR3 DNA reads as TGTGCCAGCAGTAGGGACAGGGGGCTATCGAACACCGGGGAGCTGTTTTTT. Its translation: CASSRDRGLSNTGELFF.

The chain has TRBV2 and TRBJ1-5; D is unclear. Looked up from germline, CDR1 is SNHLY and CDR2 is FYNNEI. The CDR3 contains 13 residues. Trimming cost V 6 bases and J 4 bases, with 10 bases left between them. The CDR3 DNA sequence: TGTGCCAGCAGAAGGCAGGTGAATCAGCCCCAGCATTTT. Amino acid sequence: CASRRQVNQPQHF.

V is TRBV7-2 and J is TRBJ2-3; D is unclear. The DNA end is more similar to TRBJ1-5, so the J call may be wrong. This CDR3 spans 14 amino acids. Germline V lookup: CDR1 SGHTA, CDR2 FQGNSA. CDR3 amino acids: CASSLGGSADTQHF. The DNA of the CDR3 is TGTGCCAGCAGCTTAGGAGGGTCGGCAGATACGCAGCATTTT.

The chain employs TRBV19 and TRBJ2-1; 9 bases are shared with TRBD2. Germline assignment: CDR1 LNHDA and CDR2 SQIVND (reference sequence). V dropped 6 bases and J dropped 1; count of bases not matched to a gene: 10. CDR3 length equals 17 residues. DNA for the CDR3: TGTGCCAGTAGACTAACCTTGACTAGCGGATCCTACAATGAGCAGTTCTTC. Residues: CASRLTLTSGSYNEQFF.

The rearrangement uses TRBV19 and TRBJ2-1; D may be TRBD2 (5 bases). Germline V gene data show CDR1 as LNHDA and CDR2 as SQIVND (reference sequence). Trimming stripped 5 bases from V and 0 bases from J, with 8 bases between. The CDR3 totals 14 residues. CDR3 DNA sequence: TGTGCCAGTAGTTCCGGGATCTCCTACAATGAGCAGTTCTTC. Encoded protein: CASSSGISYNEQFF.

CDR3 DNA: TGTGCCAGCAGTCGGGGGAAGCCCACTGAAGCTTTCTTT. Its translation is CASSRGKPTEAFF. This chain connects TRBV2 to TRBJ1-1; perhaps TRBD1 as D (5 bases). The CDR3 is 13 amino acids. V lost 5 bases to trimming and J lost 4 bases, with 11 bases between them. In germline, CDR1 is SNHLY, CDR2 FYNNEI.

The chain uses TRBV11-3 and TRBJ1-1; D is possibly TRBD1 (5 bases). Germline CDR1 and CDR2: SGHNT and YENEEA. Trimming stripped 3 bases from V and 1 base from J, with 9 bases between. The CDR3 loop spans 14 amino acids. CDR3 residues: CASSLGRENTEAFF. The CDR3 DNA sequence: TGTGCCAGCAGCTTGGGCAGGGAGAACACTGAAGCTTTCTTT.

The V and J genes are TRBV7-3 and TRBJ1-1; D remains unclear. There are 14 residues in the CDR3. The ends were cut back, 0 bases at V and 1 base at J, with 6 bases in the middle. Germline values: CDR1 SGHTA, CDR2 FQGTGA. The CDR3 loop is CASSLTAGNTEAFF. CDR3 coding DNA: TGTGCCAGCAGCTTAACTGCGGGGAACACTGAAGCTTTCTTT.

This clone was seen once. The chain carries TRBV18 and TRBJ1-1, with D uncertain. Trimming cost V 1 base and J 3 bases, with 12 bases left between them. Germline CDR1 KGHSH, CDR2 LQKENI. The CDR3 is 15 amino acids. DNA for the CDR3: TGTGCCAGCTCACCACAGTTTACACGGGACACTGAAGCTTTCTTT. Amino acids: CASSPQFTRDTEAFF.

The V and J genes are TRBV19 and TRBJ2-1; tentative D call: TRBD2 (5 bases). CDR1 is LNHDA and CDR2 is SQIVND in the germline V gene (reference sequence). The CDR3 runs 12 residues. Deletions cut 4 bases from V and 15 bases from J, with 16 bases between. CDR3 residues: CASSRESERPFF. CDR3 coding DNA: TGTGCCAGTAGTAGGGAGAGCGAAAGGCCGTTCTTC. The full variable domain, with the rest looked up from reference TRBV19 and TRBJ2-1, is DGGITQSPKYLFRKEGQNVTLSCEQNLNHDAMYWYRQDPGQGLRLIYYSQIVNDFQKGDIAEGYSVSREKKESFPLTVTSAQKNPTAFYLCASSRESERPFFGPGTRLTVL.

The V gene is TRBV7-9, the J gene TRBJ1-1; D is undetermined. The V gene lost 5 bases and the J gene lost 4 bases, with 8 bases spanning the gap. This CDR3 has 12 residues. Germline CDR1 reads SEHNR; CDR2 reads FQNEAQ (reference sequence). CDR3 sequence reads: CASSPGSTEAFF. As DNA, the CDR3 is TGTGCCAGCAGCCCCGGTAGCACTGAAGCTTTCTTT.

This clone was seen many times. V is TRBV4-1 and J is TRBJ1-2; unclear D gene. The V end lost 1 base, the J end lost 1 base, and 10 bases lay between the germline ends. CDR1 MGHRA and CDR2 YSYEKL come from the germline V gene. This CDR3 spans 15 amino acids. CDR3 coding DNA: TGCGCCAGCAGCCAAGTTCTCAGTCATAACTATGGCTACACCTTC. This encodes CASSQVLSHNYGYTF.

The V gene is TRBV7-2, the J gene TRBJ1-5, with TRBD1 identical over 8 bases. The CDR3 is made up of 15 amino acids. V shed 4 bases and J 6 bases; nucleotides not matched to a gene: 8. The V gene's germline CDR1 is SGHTA and CDR2 FQGNSA. CDR3 sequence (DNA): TGTGCCAGCAGCTCGGACAGGGACCGGAGTCAGCCCCAGCATTTT. It codes for CASSSDRDRSQPQHF.

This clone came up once. The gene calls are TRBV5-1 and TRBJ2-5; D gene unclear. Germline CDR1 SGHRS, CDR2 YFSETQ. This CDR3 region has 11 residues. With 2 bases removed from V and 3 bases from J, the gap between germline ends came to 2 bases. CDR3 in amino acids: CASSFKETQYF. The CDR3 DNA reads as TGCGCCAGCAGCTTTAAAGAGACCCAGTACTTC.